This is a list of T cell receptor beta chains from one sample in a study of technical replicates of blood from a handful of donors. Sequenced by immunoSEQ multiplex PCR; TCRdb stores in-frame clones only, minus some. The sample shows 70,000 to 85,000 clones, roughly 92% of them seen only once. The source material was T cells isolated from PBMCs. Receptors originate from a human donor in good health. The CDR3 runs from the conserved cysteine through the conserved F or W. The D gene is left open where the match is weak. Size is omitted from some rows. Given values are once, few, many or a class for expanded clones.

abundance: -
v_gene: TRBV5-4
j_gene: TRBJ2-1
d_gene: -
CDR3nt: TGTGCCAGCTCCGGACTACAGGATGAGCAGTTCTTC
CDR3aa: CASSGLQDEQFF

abundance: -
v_gene: TRBV6-5
j_gene: TRBJ1-3
d_gene: -
CDR3nt: TGTGCCAGCAGCCGAGCAGGGTTTACGGGAAACACCATATATTTT
CDR3aa: CASSRAGFTGNTIYF

abundance: -
v_gene: TRBV5-1
j_gene: TRBJ1-1
d_gene: -
CDR3nt: TGCGCCAGCAGCTTCACCCGACAGGTTACTCTGAACACTGAAGCTTTCTTT
CDR3aa: CASSFTRQVTLNTEAFF

abundance: -
v_gene: TRBV10-3
j_gene: TRBJ1-1
d_gene: -
CDR3nt: TGTGCCACCTTGAGCGGTCTAGACACTGAAGCTTTCTTT
CDR3aa: CATLSGLDTEAFF

abundance: -
v_gene: TRBV5-6
j_gene: TRBJ2-7
d_gene: TRBD2
CDR3nt: TGTGCCAGCAGCTTGAGCCAGCGGGGCCCCTACGAGCAGTACTTC
CDR3aa: CASSLSQRGPYEQYF

abundance: -
v_gene: TRBV19
j_gene: TRBJ2-3
d_gene: -
CDR3nt: TGTGCCAGTAGTATACGGGACACAGATACGCAGTATTTT
CDR3aa: CASSIRDTDTQYF

abundance: -
v_gene: TRBV29-1
j_gene: TRBJ2-7
d_gene: TRBD1
CDR3nt: TGCAGCGTAGACGGGACAGGGAAATACGAGCAGTACTTC
CDR3aa: CSVDGTGKYEQYF

abundance: -
v_gene: TRBV5-1
j_gene: TRBJ1-3
d_gene: -
CDR3nt: TGCGCCAGCAGCTCGCAGGGGCAGGGAAACACCATATATTTT
CDR3aa: CASSSQGQGNTIYF

abundance: -
v_gene: TRBV19
j_gene: TRBJ1-1
d_gene: -
CDR3nt: TGTGCCAGTAGTCCTGAAAGGGGAATGAACACTGAAGCTTTCTTT
CDR3aa: CASSPERGMNTEAFF

abundance: -
v_gene: TRBV20-1
j_gene: TRBJ1-1
d_gene: -
CDR3nt: TGCAGGGGAGAAAGGAACACTGAAGCTTTCTTT
CDR3aa: CRGERNTEAFF

abundance: -
v_gene: TRBV6-5
j_gene: TRBJ1-4
d_gene: -
CDR3nt: TGTGCCAGCAGTTACTCCGTCGGTATAAGTGAAAAACTGTTTTTT
CDR3aa: CASSYSVGISEKLFF

abundance: once
v_gene: TRBV9
j_gene: TRBJ1-2
d_gene: TRBD1
CDR3nt: TGTGCCAGCAGCGTAGATGGACAGGGGGTAGGCTACACCTTC
CDR3aa: CASSVDGQGVGYTF

abundance: -
v_gene: TRBV7-2
j_gene: TRBJ1-2
d_gene: TRBD1
CDR3nt: TGTGCCAGCAGCTTAGGACAGGGGAAGGGGTATGGCTACACCTTC
CDR3aa: CASSLGQGKGYGYTF

abundance: -
v_gene: TRBV2
j_gene: TRBJ2-2
d_gene: -
CDR3nt: TGTGCCAGCAGAAACAGGAGAGGTGACACCGGGGAGCTGTTTTTT
CDR3aa: CASRNRRGDTGELFF

abundance: -
v_gene: TRBV7-9
j_gene: TRBJ2-5
d_gene: -
CDR3nt: TGTGCCAGCAGCCCTCCGGAGGTCGAGACCCAGTACTTC
CDR3aa: CASSPPEVETQYF

abundance: -
v_gene: TRBV29-1
j_gene: TRBJ1-4
d_gene: -
CDR3nt: TGCAGCGTGGGACTACAGGGCAGAGGTGAAAAACTGTTTTTT
CDR3aa: CSVGLQGRGEKLFF

abundance: -
v_gene: TRBV2
j_gene: TRBJ1-5
d_gene: -
CDR3nt: TGTGCCAGCAGTGACGCCAGGGACTACAATCAGCCCCAGCATTTT
CDR3aa: CASSDARDYNQPQHF

abundance: -
v_gene: TRBV6-5
j_gene: TRBJ1-2
d_gene: -
CDR3nt: TGTGCCAGCAGTTTGGGCAGTCTCTATGGCTACACCTTC
CDR3aa: CASSLGSLYGYTF

abundance: few
v_gene: TRBV14
j_gene: TRBJ1-1
d_gene: -
CDR3nt: TGTGCCAGCAGCCGGCGTCGGGAGACTGAAGCTTTCTTT
CDR3aa: CASSRRRETEAFF

abundance: -
v_gene: TRBV6-6
j_gene: TRBJ1-4
d_gene: TRBD1
CDR3nt: TGTGCCAGCAGTTACCCCGGGACAGGCTCTAATGAAAAACTGTTTTTT
CDR3aa: CASSYPGTGSNEKLFF

abundance: -
v_gene: TRBV4-1
j_gene: TRBJ1-1
d_gene: -
CDR3nt: TGCGCCAGCAGCTCTCAGGGTCTTCCTGAAGCTTTCTTT
CDR3aa: CASSSQGLPEAFF

abundance: few
v_gene: TRBV9
j_gene: TRBJ2-2
d_gene: TRBD2
CDR3nt: TGTGCCAGCAGCGCCCGGGACTATTTGTTGGGGGAGCTGTTTTTT
CDR3aa: CASSARDYLLGELFF

abundance: -
v_gene: TRBV7-3
j_gene: TRBJ2-7
d_gene: -
CDR3nt: TGTGCCAGCAGCTTACGGCACGGAGTCGACGAGCAGTACTTC
CDR3aa: CASSLRHGVDEQYF